The clone carrying this T cell receptor beta chain appeared a single time. Its antigen is still unknown. The sample comes from a study of early T cells in non-severe SARS-CoV-2 infection. Study context: Whole-blood bulk RNA, unsorted, was sequenced, and chains were unpaired.

Researchers attached unique molecular identifiers to individual cDNA molecules. TCRdb re-derived calls from the 5' RACE reads in MiXCR, one entry per CDR3 protein. The repertoire consists of 20,000 to 25,000 distinct CDR3 sequences, with 4.8% occurring once and the leading ten covering under 6%. Per the germline V gene, CDR1 is MDHEN and CDR2 is SYDVKM. This CDR3 spans 11 amino acids. After removal of 11 bases from V and 4 bases from J, the junction contained 4 bases not matched to a gene. General observations from the study: CD4 and private specificities were missed by VDJdb matching, which favored anti-spike CD8 responses.

Material: whole blood. The chain couples TRBV28 to TRBJ2-5, with TRBD2 matching 7 bases. The sequence was collected from an adult who was a healthcare worker with PCR-confirmed SARS-CoV-2 infection or an uninfected control (not recorded which). The CDR3 bases are TGTGCCGGCGGGGGACGAGAGACCCAGTACTTC. As protein: CAGGGRETQYF. Full variable domain (rest looked up from reference TRBV28 and TRBJ2-5): DVKVTQSSRYLVKRTGEKVFLECVQDMDHENMFWYRQDPGLGLRLIYFSYDVKMKEKGDIPEGYSVSREKKERFSLILESASTNQTSMYLCAGGGRETQYFGPGTRLLVL.